This record covers a single TCR beta chain. The antigen is undetermined. Sequencing of cultured CD4+ T cell DNA used the Oncomine TCR Beta short-read assay. TCRdb reprocessed the PCR reads with MiXCR, giving one entry per CDR3 protein. The sample lists nearly 7,000 distinct CDR3 sequences; just under 75% were seen once. These data belong to a study of vaccination and CD4 T cells after COVID-19. Study at large: The authors exposed cells to overlapping spike peptides derived from SARS-CoV-2, HCoV-NL63, HCoV-OC43 and HCoV-229E.

The treatment is: roughly 11-day PBMC culture with coronavirus spike peptide pools or control peptides (ViraFEST assay). Germline CDR1 and CDR2: LGHNA and YSLEER. This CDR3 has 17 residues. The V and J ends lost 0 bases and 5 bases, in that order; junction bases with no gene match: 11. The receptor was derived from a human donor who had recovered from COVID-19. The sequencing sample was made of CD4+ T cells from blood, cultured in vitro. The genes are TRBV4-3 and TRBJ1-1, with 8 bases identical to TRBD1. DNA of the CDR3: TGCGCCAGCAGCCAAGATCAGGCAGGGGGCTGGTTGACTGAAGCTTTCTTT. Translating gives CASSQDQAGGWLTEAFF.